The 20 T cell receptor beta chains below were found in one sample sequenced in a study of OX40 agonist ivuxolimab in advanced cancers. Clones were read by immunoSEQ multiplex PCR, and TCRdb kept only the in-frame ones, dropping some. The table records 50,000 to 65,000 clones, roughly 87% of them present only once. Sequencing used CD4+ or CD8+ T cells sorted from blood, obtained in a trial of the OX40 agonist ivuxolimab. The receptor set was obtained from an adult with an advanced solid tumor such as melanoma, head and neck, liver or kidney cancer.

The rearrangement uses TRBV2 and TRBJ2-2; a possible D gene is TRBD1 (6 bases). Trimming removed 1 base from V and 3 bases from J, with 12 bases in between. The CDR3 has 16 residues. Germline CDR1 reads SNHLY; CDR2 reads FYNNEI. The CDR3 loop is CASSEVLGAHTGELFF. CDR3 coding DNA: TGTGCCAGCAGTGAAGTTTTGGGGGCACACACCGGGGAGCTGTTTTTT.

This chain links TRBV4-1 with TRBJ2-7, with 12 bases identical to TRBD2. Unmatched junction bases numbered 1, after V lost 3 bases and J lost 1 base. This CDR3 contains 15 residues. Germline V gene sequence: CDR1 MGHRA, CDR2 YSYEKL. CDR3 nucleotide sequence: TGCGCCAGCAGCCAGACTAGCGGGGGTTCCTACGAGCAGTACTTC. Amino acids: CASSQTSGGSYEQYF.

This clone was observed a handful of times. The J gene is TRBJ2-1, the V gene TRBV11-2; D is perhaps TRBD2 (6 bases). Per the germline V gene, CDR1 is SGHAT and CDR2 is FQNNGV. Trimming removed 6 bases at V and 4 bases at J, with 16 bases between. This CDR3 contains 15 residues. CDR3 DNA: TGTGCCAGCAGGCAACCCGGGACTTATTACAATGAGCAGTTCTTC. This encodes CASRQPGTYYNEQFF.

The chain links TRBV30 to TRBJ1-3; D is unclear. This CDR3 has 12 amino acids. V was cut by 0 bases and J by 1 base, with 1 base left in between. Germline values: CDR1 GTSNPN, CDR2 SVGIG (reference sequence). The DNA for the CDR3 is TGTGCCTGGAGTGTTTCTGGAAACACCATATATTTT. Translating gives CAWSVSGNTIYF.

The V gene is TRBV10-2, the J gene TRBJ1-5; 8 nucleotides match TRBD1. Germline assignment: CDR1 WSHSY and CDR2 SAAADI. V lost 1 base, J lost 0 bases, and 8 bases stayed unmatched. The CDR3 spans 18 residues. In DNA form, the CDR3 reads TGCGCCAGCAGTGAGTTTGGACAGGGCGGGTATAGCAATCAGCCCCAGCATTTT. Amino acid sequence: CASSEFGQGGYSNQPQHF.

The chain joins TRBV6-1 to TRBJ2-7; no definite D call. V was cut by 2 bases and J by 2 bases, with 10 bases left in between. Germline V gives CDR1 MNHNS, CDR2 SASEGT. This CDR3 region has 14 residues. CDR3 in DNA: TGTGCCAGCAGTGAATTTGTAAAGACCTACGAGCAGTACTTC. It codes for CASSEFVKTYEQYF.

The chain couples TRBV5-4 to TRBJ1-1; D is unclear. The CDR3 extends over 12 amino acids. Germline CDR1 is SGHNT and CDR2 is YYREEE (reference sequence). The V end was cut by 6 bases, the J end by 6 bases, with 12 bases between. This CDR3 reads CASTDLTAEAFF. The CDR3 DNA reads TGTGCCAGCACCGATTTGACGGCTGAAGCTTTCTTT.

V usage is TRBV10-3 and J usage is TRBJ2-7; 9 positions agree with TRBD2. Germline trimming cut 2 bases from V and 3 bases from J; bases unmatched to any gene: 11. Per germline, CDR1 ENHRY and CDR2 SYGVKD. The CDR3 totals 17 residues. The CDR3 DNA is TGTGCCATCAGTGAGACCCGGAGCGGGAGGACGATCTACGAGCAGTACTTC. Amino acid sequence: CAISETRSGRTIYEQYF.

In this sample, this clone turned up once. V usage is TRBV5-6 and J usage is TRBJ1-2; D gene unclear. Trimming cost V 1 base and J 4 bases, with 11 bases left between them. CDR3 length: 14 amino acids. Germline CDR1 reads SGHDT; CDR2 reads YYEEEE. The CDR3 region is CASSLPGFGYGYTF. The CDR3 nucleotides read TGTGCCAGCAGCTTGCCGGGGTTCGGCTATGGCTACACCTTC. The entire variable domain, with the rest obtained from reference TRBV5-6 and TRBJ1-2, is as follows: DAGVTQSPTHLIKTRGQQVTLRCSPKSGHDTVSWYQQALGQGPQFIFQYYEEEERQRGNFPDRFSGHQFPNYSSELNVNALLLGDSALYLCASSLPGFGYGYTFGSGTRLTVV.

This clone appeared a single time. CDR3 amino acids: CAWSGHGGYEQYF. In nucleotides, the CDR3 is TGTGCCTGGAGTGGACATGGGGGCTACGAGCAGTACTTC. The chain has TRBV30 and TRBJ2-7; D tentatively reads TRBD1 or TRBD2 (5 bases each). CDR3 length: 13 amino acids. Germline V gene data show CDR1 as GTSNPN and CDR2 as SVGIG (reference sequence). Trimming removed 1 base from V and 3 bases from J, with 10 bases in between.

The V gene is TRBV30, the J gene TRBJ1-1; 7 positions agree with TRBD1. V lost 4 bases to trimming and J lost 3 bases; unmatched junction nucleotides: 5. The germline V gene encodes CDR1 GTSNPN and CDR2 SVGIG (reference sequence). This CDR3 has 13 residues. The CDR3 loop reads CAWTRGSYTEAFF. CDR3 nucleotide sequence: TGTGCCTGGACCAGGGGGAGTTACACTGAAGCTTTCTTT.

This clone came up once. V gene TRBV27 combines with J gene TRBJ2-5; D gene uncertain. The J call is in doubt because the DNA end fits TRBJ2-7 better. The CDR3 totals 13 residues. CDR1 and CDR2 from the germline V gene are MNHEY and SMNVEV (reference sequence). CDR3 bases: TGTGCCAGCAGTTTTGGTCACGTGGGCGAGCAGTACTTC. Protein sequence: CASSFGHVGEQYF.

This clone was detected only once. V usage is TRBV30 and J usage is TRBJ1-5; 7 bases map to TRBD1. This CDR3 contains 14 residues. The ends lost 2 bases at V and 6 bases at J; junction bases unmatched: 7. Germline values: CDR1 GTSNPN, CDR2 SVGIG (reference sequence). CDR3 coding DNA: TGTGCCTGGAGTCTTAGGACAGGCGGTCAGCCCCAGCATTTT. Its translation: CAWSLRTGGQPQHF.

The CDR3: CASSWQAGASASTDTQYF. The DNA for the CDR3 is TGTGCCAGCAGCTGGCAAGCGGGTGCCTCAGCTAGCACAGATACGCAGTATTTT. The chain uses TRBV11-2 and TRBJ2-3; tentatively, D is TRBD2 (6 bases). The CDR3 covers 18 residues. The germline V gene has CDR1 SGHAT and CDR2 FQNNGV. Trimming took 4 bases from V and 0 from J, leaving 20 bases between them.

The chain joins TRBV5-1 to TRBJ2-5; 9 bases agree with TRBD1. J was trimmed by 4 bases and V by 4 bases; bases with no gene match: 11. CDR1 and CDR2 from the germline V gene are SGHRS and YFSETQ. The CDR3 totals 16 residues. CDR3 coding DNA: TGCGCCAGCAGCATGACCGGGACAGGGTCTTTAGAGACCCAGTACTTC. Translating gives CASSMTGTGSLETQYF.

Details on this clone: Other nucleotide sequences in the sample specify the same CDR3. This sequence joins TRBV27 and TRBJ2-7; possibly TRBD2 for D (5 bases). In germline, CDR1 is MNHEY, CDR2 SMNVEV (reference sequence). V was clipped by 4 bases and J by 0 bases, with 10 bases between them. This CDR3 comprises 14 residues. Written as DNA, the CDR3 is TGTGCCAGCAGTTATCGCGGGTCCTCCTACGAGCAGTACTTC. Its translation: CASSYRGSSYEQYF.

The rearrangement links TRBV6-4 to TRBJ2-2; TRBD2 matches at 7 bases. V lost 8 bases to trimming and J lost 4 bases; unmatched junction nucleotides: 13. The CDR3 loop spans 16 amino acids. The germline CDR1 and CDR2 sequences are MRHNA and SNTAGT. The CDR3 here is CASRRAWGEGTGELFF. In DNA, the CDR3 is TGTGCCAGCCGGAGGGCTTGGGGGGAGGGCACCGGGGAGCTGTTTTTT.

This chain links TRBV27 with TRBJ1-5, with D possibly being TRBD1 (6 bases). From germline, CDR1 is MNHEY and CDR2 SMNVEV (reference sequence). The CDR3 sequence is 14 residues long. V dropped 1 base and J dropped 7 bases, with 11 bases sitting between them. The CDR3 region is CASSLFPGEQPQHF. The DNA for the CDR3 is TGTGCCAGCAGTTTATTCCCAGGGGAGCAGCCCCAGCATTTT.

This clone was seen a single time. The chain combines TRBV7-3 with TRBJ2-1, with D possibly being TRBD2 (5 bases). This CDR3 is built from 13 residues. CDR1 is SGHTA, CDR2 FQGTGA, per germline. V lost 3 bases, J lost 9 bases, and 12 bases lay in between. This CDR3 is CASSLILASEQFF. CDR3 DNA sequence: TGTGCCAGCAGCTTGATCCTAGCTTCTGAGCAGTTCTTC.

There are a few counts of this clone. V is TRBV5-5 and J is TRBJ2-7, with a possible D match to TRBD1 (6 bases). The germline V gene encodes CDR1 SGHKS and CDR2 YYEKEE (reference sequence). V was pared by 1 base and J by 5 bases, with 16 bases between. The CDR3 has 15 residues. CDR3 DNA: TGTGCCAGCAGCTTGTGGGCCGCAGGGGACAACGAGCAGTACTTC. Protein sequence: CASSLWAAGDNEQYF.